What follows is one T cell receptor beta chain and its context. The data derive from a study of T cell changes during pregnancy in multiple sclerosis. Generated by immunoSEQ multiplex PCR, the TCRdb table keeps only in-frame clones and is missing some. Seen here are about 41,000 clones, about 89% observed once, and the top ten hold approximately 0.61%. From germline, CDR1 is MNHEY and CDR2 SVGAGI. J was trimmed by 1 base and V by 6 bases; bases with no gene match: 3. This CDR3 spans 14 amino acids. This sequence was found in a female donor with multiple sclerosis, enrolled in a pregnancy study. This material consisted of CD4+ T cells from peripheral blood mononuclear cells, taken in the first trimester of pregnancy. The genes are TRBV6-5 and TRBJ2-5; 9 nucleotides line up with TRBD1. CDR3 bases: TGTGCCAGCAGGACAGGGGGTACCCAAGAGACCCAGTACTTC. Its translation is CASRTGGTQETQYF.